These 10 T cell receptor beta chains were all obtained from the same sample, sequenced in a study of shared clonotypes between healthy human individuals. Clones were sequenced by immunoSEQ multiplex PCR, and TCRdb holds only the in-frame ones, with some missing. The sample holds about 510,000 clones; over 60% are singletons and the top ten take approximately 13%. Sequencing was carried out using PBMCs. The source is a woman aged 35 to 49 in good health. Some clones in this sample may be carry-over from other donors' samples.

CDR3 sequence (DNA): TGCGCCAGCAGCTTGTGGGGGACCCAAAGGAGGAGCTATGGCTACACCTTC. Amino acids: CASSLWGTQRRSYGYTF. This sequence joins TRBV5-1 and TRBJ1-2; possibly TRBD1 for D (5 bases). V lost 1 base and J 4 bases, leaving 20 bases between the germline ends. This CDR3 is built from 17 residues. Germline V gene sequence: CDR1 SGHRS, CDR2 YFSETQ.

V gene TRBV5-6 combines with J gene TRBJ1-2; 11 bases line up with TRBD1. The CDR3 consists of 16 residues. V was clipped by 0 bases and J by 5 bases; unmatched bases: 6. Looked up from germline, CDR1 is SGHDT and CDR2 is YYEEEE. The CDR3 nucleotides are TGTGCCAGCAGCTTGGATCGGGACAGGGGGATGTATGGCTACACCTTC. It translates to CASSLDRDRGMYGYTF.

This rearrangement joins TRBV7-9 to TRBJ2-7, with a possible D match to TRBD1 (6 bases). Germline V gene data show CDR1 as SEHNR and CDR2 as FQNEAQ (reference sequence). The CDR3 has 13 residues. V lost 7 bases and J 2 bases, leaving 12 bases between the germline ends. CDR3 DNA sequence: TGTGCCAGCACCCTGGACAGTCCCTACGAGCAGTACTTC. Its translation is CASTLDSPYEQYF. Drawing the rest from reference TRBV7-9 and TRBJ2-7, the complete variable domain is DTGVSQNPRHKITKRGQNVTFRCDPISEHNRLYWYRQTLGQGPEFLTYFQNEAQLEKSRLLSDRFSAERPKGSFSTLEIQRTEQGDSAMYLCASTLDSPYEQYFGPGTRLTVT.

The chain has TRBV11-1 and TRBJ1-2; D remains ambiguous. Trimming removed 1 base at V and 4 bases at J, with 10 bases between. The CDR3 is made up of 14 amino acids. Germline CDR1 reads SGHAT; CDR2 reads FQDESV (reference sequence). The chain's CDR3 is CASSLGALGYGYTF. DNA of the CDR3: TGTGCCAGCAGCTTAGGAGCACTCGGCTATGGCTACACCTTC.

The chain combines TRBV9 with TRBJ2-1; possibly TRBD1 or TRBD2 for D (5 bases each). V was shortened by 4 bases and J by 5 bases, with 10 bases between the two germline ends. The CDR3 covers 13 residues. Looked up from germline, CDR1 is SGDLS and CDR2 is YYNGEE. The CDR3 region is CASSPGPNNEQFF. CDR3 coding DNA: TGTGCCAGCAGCCCGGGACCTAACAATGAGCAGTTCTTC.

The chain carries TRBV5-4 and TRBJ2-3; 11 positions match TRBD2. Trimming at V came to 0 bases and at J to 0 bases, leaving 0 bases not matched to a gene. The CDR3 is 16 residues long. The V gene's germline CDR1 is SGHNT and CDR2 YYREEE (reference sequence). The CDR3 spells CASSLGTSGSTDTQYF. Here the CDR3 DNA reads TGTGCCAGCAGCTTGGGGACTAGCGGGAGCACAGATACGCAGTATTTT.

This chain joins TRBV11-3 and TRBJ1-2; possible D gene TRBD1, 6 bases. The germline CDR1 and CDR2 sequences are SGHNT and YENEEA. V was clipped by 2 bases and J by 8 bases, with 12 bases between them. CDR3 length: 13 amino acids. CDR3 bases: TGTGCCAGCAGCTTACCGACAGGAAGGGGCTACACCTTC. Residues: CASSLPTGRGYTF.

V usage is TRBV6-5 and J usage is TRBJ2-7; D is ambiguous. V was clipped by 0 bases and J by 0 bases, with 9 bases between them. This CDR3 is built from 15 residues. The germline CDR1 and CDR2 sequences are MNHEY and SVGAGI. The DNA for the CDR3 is TGTGCCAGCAGTTACTCGACCCAGAGCTCCTACGAGCAGTACTTC. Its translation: CASSYSTQSSYEQYF.

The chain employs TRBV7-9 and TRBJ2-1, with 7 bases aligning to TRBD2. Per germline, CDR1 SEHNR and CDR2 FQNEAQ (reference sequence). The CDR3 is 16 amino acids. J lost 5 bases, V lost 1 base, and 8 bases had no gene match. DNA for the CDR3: TGTGCCAGCAGCTTAGACGTGCGGGAGTTCGACAATGAGCAGTTCTTC. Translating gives CASSLDVREFDNEQFF.

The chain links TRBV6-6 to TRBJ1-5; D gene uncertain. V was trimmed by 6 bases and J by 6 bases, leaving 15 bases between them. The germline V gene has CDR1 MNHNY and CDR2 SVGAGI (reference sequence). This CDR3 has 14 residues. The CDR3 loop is CASSLAGNTQPQHF. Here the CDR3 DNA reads TGTGCCAGCAGCCTGGCCGGGAATACTCAGCCCCAGCATTTT.